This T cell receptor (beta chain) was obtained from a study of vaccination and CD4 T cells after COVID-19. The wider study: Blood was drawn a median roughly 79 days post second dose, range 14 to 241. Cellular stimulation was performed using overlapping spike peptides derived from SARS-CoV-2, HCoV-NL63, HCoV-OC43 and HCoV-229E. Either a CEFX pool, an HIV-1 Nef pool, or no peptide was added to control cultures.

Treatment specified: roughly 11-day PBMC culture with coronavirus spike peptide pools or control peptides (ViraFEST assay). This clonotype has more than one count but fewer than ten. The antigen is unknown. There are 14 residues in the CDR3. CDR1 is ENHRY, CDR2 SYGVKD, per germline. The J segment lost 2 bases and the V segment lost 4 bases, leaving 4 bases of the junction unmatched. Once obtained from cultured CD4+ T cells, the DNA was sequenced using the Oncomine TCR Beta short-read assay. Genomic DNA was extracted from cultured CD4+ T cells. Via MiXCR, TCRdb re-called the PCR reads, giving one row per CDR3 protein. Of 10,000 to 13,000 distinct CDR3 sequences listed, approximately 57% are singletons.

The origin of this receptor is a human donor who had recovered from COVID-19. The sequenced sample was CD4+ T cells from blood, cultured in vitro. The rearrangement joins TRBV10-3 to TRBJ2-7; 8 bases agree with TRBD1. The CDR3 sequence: CAISALQGAYEQYF. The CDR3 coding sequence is TGTGCCATCAGTGCCCTACAGGGGGCCTACGAGCAGTACTTC.